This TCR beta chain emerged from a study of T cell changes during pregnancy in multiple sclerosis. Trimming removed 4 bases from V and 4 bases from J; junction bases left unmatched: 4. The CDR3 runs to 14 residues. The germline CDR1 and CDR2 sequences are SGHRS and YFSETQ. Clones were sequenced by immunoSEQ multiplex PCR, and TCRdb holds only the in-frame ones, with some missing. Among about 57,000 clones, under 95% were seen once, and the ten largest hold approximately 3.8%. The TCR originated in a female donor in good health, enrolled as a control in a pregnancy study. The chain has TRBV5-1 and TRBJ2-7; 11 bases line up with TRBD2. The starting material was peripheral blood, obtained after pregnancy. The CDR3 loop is CASSTGTSGYEQYF. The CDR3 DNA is TGCGCCAGCAGCACCGGGACTAGCGGTTACGAGCAGTACTTC. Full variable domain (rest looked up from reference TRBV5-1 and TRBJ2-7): KAGVTQTPRYLIKTRGQQVTLSCSPISGHRSVSWYQQTPGQGLQFLFEYFSETQRNKGNFPGRFSGRQFSNSRSEMNVSTLELGDSALYLCASSTGTSGYEQYFGPGTRLTVT.